The sequence of this T cell receptor (beta chain) was determined in a study of shared clonotypes between healthy human individuals. Study findings and constraints: Among the subsets, naive ones generally showed larger estimated richness than memory ones. Apart from blood, nothing was sampled; tissue repertoires likely differ.

In its sample, this clone was seen many times. Its specificity is not known. Trimming removed 4 bases at V and 7 bases at J, with 17 bases between. The CDR3 extends over 14 amino acids. Germline assignment: CDR1 SGHRS and CDR2 YFSETQ. This was a deep-level run. The method was immunoSEQ multiplex PCR; TCRdb's version includes in-frame clones alone and lacks a portion of them. The profile covers 330,000 or so clones, with about 74% appearing a single time and 10% taken by the ten largest. The sequenced sample consisted of memory CD4+ T cells sorted from blood. Regarding subset: CD45RA-negative fraction. The chain links TRBV5-1 to TRBJ2-5; D possibly matches TRBD1 or TRBD2 (6 bases each). The clonotype was recovered from a man aged 25 to 40 in good health. CDR3 protein: CASSTRPGEVTQYF. The DNA for the CDR3 is TGCGCCAGCAGCACACGTCCAGGGGAGGTGACCCAGTACTTC. The full variable domain, its missing parts supplied by reference TRBV5-1 and TRBJ2-5, is KAGVTQTPRYLIKTRGQQVTLSCSPISGHRSVSWYQQTPGQGLQFLFEYFSETQRNKGNFPGRFSGRQFSNSRSEMNVSTLELGDSALYLCASSTRPGEVTQYFGPGTRLLVL.